This TCR delta chain appears in the sequencing data of a study of γδ T cells in repeated Plasmodium falciparum infection (dated by TCRdb to 2020 to 2023). Turning to the overall study: The natural-infection arm enrolled Malian children exposed to intense seasonal malaria transmission and compared the Malian children with Australian children matched for age and gender. In the study, the shaping of the human gammadelta T cell repertoire by repeated Plasmodium falciparum infection was examined using natural infection in Mali and controlled human malaria infection. Malian gammadelta TCR repertoires were analysed cross-sectionally during no-transmission periods and longitudinally across acute febrile malaria episodes. Samples from controlled-infection subjects were taken at baseline, just before selected infections, and 21 days after each infection. Several malaria-naive U.S. adults underwent four controlled human malaria infections by bites from P. falciparum NF54-infected Anopheles stephensi mosquitoes over approximately 590 days.

Of note for this clone: Its recognized antigen is unknown. The protein recorded in TCRdb matches a much larger clone and deviates from this DNA's translation at residue 17, suggesting a read error; the protein here is obtained by translating the DNA.

Its CDR3 holds 18 amino acids, cysteine through phenylalanine. Left in the record is the CDR3 DNA by itself, 54 bases read in frame from the first base. The germline V gene gives CDR1 as TSWWSYY and CDR2 as QGS. Libraries were built with multiplex PCR. Sequenced using an Illumina MiSeq. From each sorted gammadelta T cell sample, both TCR gamma (TRG) and TCR delta (TRD) chains were sequenced. Concerning the study's data processing: The repertoire analyses used clonotype tree plots, the accumulated frequency of the top 20 clonotypes, and diversity index (DI) and D75 metrics. Identical DNA sequences were merged into single rows after TCRdb reprocessed the public reads with CATT. TCRdb assigned the V and J calls; the authors' analysis was not used. For this sample the table gives tens of thousands of delta-chain clones, of which more than 0.85% were detected only once. The biggest ten clones account for over 8.5% of the sample.

Vgamma9/Vdelta2+ and Vdelta2-negative gammadelta T cell populations were flow-sorted from peripheral blood mononuclear cells for bulk TCR repertoire analysis. Results the study describes overall, beyond this receptor: Analysis of inter-individual variability in gammadelta T cell responses was limited by the small size of the controlled-infection cohort. In Vdelta2-negative, largely Vdelta1+, gammadelta TCR repertoires, repeated controlled infections appeared to drive waves of new clonotype selection. Compared with the repertoires of Australian children, the Vdelta2-negative gammadelta TCR repertoires of Malian children appeared more clonally expanded, less diverse and less shared. Generalizability was limited because the Malian cohort came from a small rural village made up predominantly of one ethnic group. Vgamma9/Vdelta2+ TCR repertoires kept a highly stable polyclonal repertoire across time and infection, and many TCRgamma sequences overlapped between individuals.

The sample comprised gamma-delta T cells from blood. No J gene was named, though the V gene is TRDV1; whether TRDD3, the table's D call, matches the DNA was not checked. This sequence originates from a pool of human donors (malaria-infected and uninfected, not separated). The encoded CDR3 is CALGRPSVLGDYTDKLTF. The DNA reads TGTGCTCTTGGGAGACCTTCAGTACTGGGGGATTACACCGATAAACTCACCTTT.